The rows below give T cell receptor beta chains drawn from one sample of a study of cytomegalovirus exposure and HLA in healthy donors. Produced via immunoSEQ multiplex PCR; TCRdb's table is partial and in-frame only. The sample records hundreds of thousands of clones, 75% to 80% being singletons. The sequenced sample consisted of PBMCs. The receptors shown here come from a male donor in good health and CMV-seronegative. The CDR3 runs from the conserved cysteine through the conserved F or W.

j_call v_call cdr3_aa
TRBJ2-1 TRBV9 CASSASGGVNEQFF
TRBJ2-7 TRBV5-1 CASSLGQVVYEQYF
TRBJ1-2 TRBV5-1 CASRSSGSGTGGVGGYTF
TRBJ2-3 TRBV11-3 CASSLAIGTDTQYF
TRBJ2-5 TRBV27 CASSRPGQGQETQYF
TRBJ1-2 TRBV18 CASSPGGYGYTF
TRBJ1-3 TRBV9 CASSVGGGIGNTIYF
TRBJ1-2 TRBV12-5 CASASGENGYTF
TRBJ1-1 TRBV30 CAQWAPGRFTEAFF
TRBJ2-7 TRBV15 CATSHGLAGAGVPYEQYF
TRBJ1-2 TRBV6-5 CASSYSGQGGGYTF
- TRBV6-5 CASSSRTGDGSYEQYF
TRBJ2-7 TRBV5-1 CASSLQPGGVEQYF
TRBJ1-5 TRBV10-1 CASRSTGNNQPQHF
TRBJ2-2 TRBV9 CASSVLSGELFF
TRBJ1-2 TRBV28 CASIWTGANYGYTF
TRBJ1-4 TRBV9 CASSPGTGGNNEKLFF
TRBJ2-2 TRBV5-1 CASTSTNTGELFF
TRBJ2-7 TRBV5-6 CASSYRQRPYEQYF
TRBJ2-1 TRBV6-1 CASSRVRNEQFF
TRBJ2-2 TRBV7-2 CASRKNRAGGELFF
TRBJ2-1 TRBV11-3 CASSPAGTSGRAEYEQFF
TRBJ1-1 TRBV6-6 CASSYSMAGDTEAFF
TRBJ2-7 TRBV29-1 CSVQTGQKAYEQYF
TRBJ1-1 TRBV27 CASSVQGNTEAFF
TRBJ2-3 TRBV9 CASSLRRNMDRDRGGLDTQYF
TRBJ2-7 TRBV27 CASSLSGRTYEQYF
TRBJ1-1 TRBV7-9 CASSLGGGNTEAFF
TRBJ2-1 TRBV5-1 CASSLEAGDYNEQFF
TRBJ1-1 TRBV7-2 CATGTGVFTEAFF
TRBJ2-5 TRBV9 CASSPSTSGGRGYQETQYF
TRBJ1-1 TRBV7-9 CASSFQQGSTEAFF
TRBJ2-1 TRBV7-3 CASSWTVGPYNEQFF
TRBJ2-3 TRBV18 CASSPPGGSTDTQYF
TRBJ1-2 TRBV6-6 CASSQGQRDYGYTF
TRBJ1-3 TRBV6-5 CASNSGNTIYF
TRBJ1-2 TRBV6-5 CASSARELYGYTF
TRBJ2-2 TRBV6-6 CASSYGGQGPGELFF
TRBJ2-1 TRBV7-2 CASSLTRPLLNEQFF
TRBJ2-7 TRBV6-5 CASSSAGTGFNEQYF
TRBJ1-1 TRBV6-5 CASRGTGGLSEAFF
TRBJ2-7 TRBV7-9 CASSNGQGLPYEQYF
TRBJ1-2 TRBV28 CASSWAGDGHSLDGYTF
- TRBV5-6 CASSLGAGAPYEQYF
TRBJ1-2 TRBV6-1 CASSEDRGYGYTF